This is a list of T cell receptor beta chains from one sample in a study of HIV-infected children after antiretroviral therapy interruption. MiXCR, applied by TCRdb to the 3' RACE reads, yields one record per CDR3 protein. The sample consists of more than 85,000 distinct CDR3 sequences, about 7% of them appearing once. The sequenced sample was CD45RA+ CD4+ T cells from PBMCs, pooled from several time points, obtained from a donor given antiretroviral therapy, either interrupted or continuous. Source of these receptors: a pool of human donors with HIV. CDR3s include the opening cysteine and the closing phenylalanine or tryptophan. Fields, in order: J gene, clone size, V gene, D gene, CDR3 protein, CDR3 DNA. A D gene is named only where the DNA matches it firmly. The listing skips clone size in some rows; elsewhere it reads once, few, many or a size class.

TRBJ2-6	-	TRBV12-3/TRBV12-4	-	CASRFIDRGANVLTF	TGTGCCAGCAGATTTATCGATAGGGGGGCCAACGTCCTGACTTTC
TRBJ2-1	many	TRBV12-3/TRBV12-4	-	CASSPGLVNNEQFF	TGTGCCAGCAGTCCGGGACTGGTCAACAATGAGCAGTTCTTC
TRBJ1-6	many	TRBV7-9	-	CASSLEGDSPLHF	TGTGCCAGCAGCTTAGAAGGGGATTCACCCCTCCACTTT
TRBJ1-1	few	TRBV4-2	-	CASSHGRDTEAFF	TGTGCCAGCAGCCACGGACGGGACACTGAAGCTTTCTTT
TRBJ1-1	many	TRBV18	-	CASSPKQGVALNTEAFF	TGTGCCAGCTCACCTAAGCAGGGTGTGGCTTTGAACACTGAAGCTTTCTTT
TRBJ2-1	many	TRBV6-1	TRBD2	CASTIGLAGGDEQFF	TGTGCCAGCACTATCGGACTAGCGGGAGGGGATGAGCAGTTCTTC
TRBJ1-5	many	TRBV12-3/TRBV12-4	-	CASGINQPQHF	TGTGCCAGCGGAATTAATCAGCCCCAGCATTTT
TRBJ2-3	-	TRBV10-3	-	CAISDKPASDTQSF	TGTGCCATCAGTGATAAACCAGCGTCAGATACGCAGTCTTTT
TRBJ1-6	many	TRBV7-2	TRBD1	CASSLVGQGTPLHF	TGTGCCAGCAGCTTAGTTGGACAGGGTACACCCCTCCACTTT
TRBJ2-1	many	TRBV28	-	CASSSQKNEQFF	TGTGCCAGCAGCTCTCAGAAAAATGAGCAGTTCTTC
TRBJ2-7	many	TRBV5-5	TRBD1	CASSQDRVPYEQYF	TGTGCCAGCAGTCAGGACAGGGTGCCCTACGAGCAGTACTTC
TRBJ2-2	many	TRBV29-1	-	CSVRAGGTGELFF	TGCAGCGTTCGAGCAGGTGGCACCGGGGAGCTGTTTTTT
TRBJ2-5	many	TRBV7-4	TRBD1	CASRRQGSDTQYF	TGTGCCAGCAGGCGACAGGGATCAGACACCCAGTACTTT
TRBJ2-1	-	TRBV10-3	TRBD2	CAISGGSERGGSGYNEQFF	TGTGCCATCAGTGGGGGTAGCGAGCGGGGGGGCTCAGGTTACAATGAGCAGTTCTTC
TRBJ1-5	many	TRBV6-1	-	CASSEYRVGNQPQHF	TGTGCCAGCAGTGAGTACAGGGTGGGCAATCAGCCCCAGCATTTT
TRBJ2-3	many	TRBV25-1	TRBD2	CASSHPGLADFTDTQYF	TGTGCCAGCAGTCATCCGGGACTAGCGGACTTCACAGATACGCAGTATTTT
TRBJ2-5	many	TRBV5-4	-	CASSLQGGETQYF	TGTGCCAGCAGCTTGCAGGGGGGCGAGACCCAGTACTTC
TRBJ1-1	few	TRBV12-3/TRBV12-4	-	CASSFQHLNTEAFF	TGTGCCAGCAGTTTTCAACACCTGAACACTGAAGCTTTCTTT
TRBJ2-7	-	TRBV4-2	-	CASSQGGGRAGEQYF	TGTGCCAGCAGCCAAGGAGGGGGAAGGGCTGGCGAGCAGTACTTC
TRBJ2-4	-	TRBV21-1	-	CASSKDDDRDKNIQYF	TGTGCCAGCAGCAAAGATGACGATAGGGACAAAAACATTCAGTACTTC
TRBJ2-3	many	TRBV12-3/TRBV12-4	-	CASSFGQSTDTQYF	TGTGCCAGCAGTTTCGGCCAGAGCACAGATACGCAGTATTTT
TRBJ1-2	many	TRBV3-1	-	CASSSIYGYTF	TGTGCCAGCAGCTCGATCTATGGCTACACCTTC
TRBJ2-1	many	TRBV11-2	-	CASSPTVISYNEQFF	TGTGCCAGCAGCCCGACAGTAATCTCCTACAATGAGCAGTTCTTC
TRBJ2-1	many	TRBV7-2	TRBD2	CASSLVRGGTGEQFF	TGTGCCAGCAGCTTAGTCCGGGGGGGCACTGGTGAGCAGTTCTTC
TRBJ2-7	-	TRBV5-6	-	CASSSLGAPYEQYF	TGTGCCAGCAGCTCCCTCGGGGCCCCCTACGAGCAGTACTTC
TRBJ2-1	few	TRBV20-1	-	CSARDRRRYNEQFF	TGCAGTGCTAGAGATCGGAGGCGGTACAATGAGCAGTTCTTC
TRBJ2-3	few	TRBV9	-	CASRATGRKDTQYF	TGTGCCAGCAGGGCGACAGGGAGGAAAGATACACAGTATTTT
TRBJ2-7	many	TRBV2	-	CASVPGAPTHEQYF	TGTGCCAGCGTCCCGGGGGCTCCTACTCACGAGCAGTACTTC
TRBJ1-1	many	TRBV7-9	-	CASSLAQLQGSEAFF	TGTGCCAGCAGCTTAGCGCAGTTACAGGGCAGTGAAGCTTTCTTT
TRBJ1-5	many	TRBV6-6	-	CASSYSQSGPQHF	TGTGCCAGCAGTTATTCTCAGTCGGGGCCCCAGCATTTT
TRBJ2-7	many	TRBV13	TRBD2	CASSLSSGINEQYF	TGTGCCAGCAGCTTGAGTAGCGGGATTAACGAGCAGTACTTC
TRBJ1-1	few	TRBV5-1	-	CASSRLMTTRADTEAFF	TGCGCCAGCAGCCGATTGATGACCACCCGGGCGGACACTGAAGCTTTCTTT
TRBJ1-1	-	TRBV29-1	-	CSVTLDRDTEAFF	TGCAGCGTTACCCTAGACAGAGACACTGAAGCTTTCTTT
TRBJ1-4	-	TRBV11-1	TRBD1	CASSFRGTNERLFF	TGTGCCAGCAGTTTCAGGGGGACCAACGAAAGATTATTTTTC
TRBJ1-1	many	TRBV20-1	-	CSARVGGTEAFF	TGCAGTGCTAGAGTAGGAGGGACTGAAGCTTTCTTT
TRBJ2-1	many	TRBV5-6	TRBD1	CASSFADRDGEQFF	TGTGCCAGCAGCTTCGCCGACAGGGACGGTGAGCAGTTCTTC
TRBJ1-6	few	TRBV7-6	-	CASSLTRGSPLHF	TGTGCCAGCAGCTTGACCCGGGGTTCACCCCTCCACTTT
TRBJ1-1	many	TRBV6-1	-	CASSWTQSNTEAFF	TGTGCCAGCAGTTGGACACAGTCCAACACTGAAGCTTTCTTT
TRBJ2-6	many	TRBV29-1	-	CSVDLSGANVLTF	TGCAGCGTGGACCTCTCTGGGGCCAACGTCCTGACTTTC
TRBJ1-2	many	TRBV30	-	CAWIYSLQGDGYTF	TGTGCCTGGATCTATTCGTTGCAGGGCGACGGCTACACCTTC
TRBJ1-6	medium-sized	TRBV12-3/TRBV12-4	-	CASGLRGLSSPLHF	TGTGCCAGCGGCTTGAGGGGCCTCAGCTCACCCCTCCACTTT
TRBJ2-1	many	TRBV29-1	-	CSASNGGHNEQFF	TGCAGCGCTTCCAACGGGGGGCACAATGAGCAGTTCTTC
TRBJ2-7	few	TRBV6-2/TRBV6-3	-	CASSTKHEQYF	TGTGCCAGCAGTACCAAGCACGAGCAGTACTTC
TRBJ2-7	few	TRBV12-1	-	CASSSTGSYEQYF	TGTGCCAGCAGCTCTACCGGGAGCTACGAGCAGTACTTC
TRBJ1-1	many	TRBV18	-	CASSPRDTEAFF	TGTGCCAGCTCACCACGGGACACTGAAGCTTTCTTT
TRBJ1-5	many	TRBV3-1	-	CASSQGGNQPQHF	TGTGCCAGCAGCCAGGGCGGGAATCAGCCCCAGCATTTT
TRBJ1-3	many	TRBV11-2	-	CASSPGLSGNTIYF	TGTGCCAGCAGCCCGGGGCTTTCTGGAAACACCATATATTTT
TRBJ2-1	-	TRBV5-6	TRBD1	CASSLHPGQGAYEQFF	TGTGCCAGCAGCTTGCACCCGGGACAGGGGGCGTATGAGCAGTTCTTC
TRBJ2-1	many	TRBV12-3/TRBV12-4	-	CASSRQRDEQFF	TGTGCCAGCAGCCGCCAGCGGGATGAGCAGTTCTTC
TRBJ1-2	many	TRBV6-6	TRBD1	CASGDAGTGNSDYTF	TGTGCCAGCGGTGATGCGGGGACAGGGAACTCCGACTACACCTTC
TRBJ2-7	many	TRBV6-5	-	CASSWAGSYEQYF	TGTGCCAGCAGTTGGGCGGGATCCTACGAGCAGTACTTC
TRBJ2-7	many	TRBV7-7	-	CASSLNRDYEQYF	TGTGCTAGCAGCTTAAACAGGGACTACGAGCAGTACTTC
TRBJ1-5	many	TRBV28	-	CASSPGGGNQPQHF	TGTGCCAGCAGCCCGGGGGGCGGCAATCAGCCCCAGCATTTT
TRBJ2-2	many	TRBV12-3/TRBV12-4	-	CASSFVLPSGSGELFF	TGTGCCAGCAGTTTTGTGCTGCCTTCTGGATCAGGGGAGCTGTTTTTT